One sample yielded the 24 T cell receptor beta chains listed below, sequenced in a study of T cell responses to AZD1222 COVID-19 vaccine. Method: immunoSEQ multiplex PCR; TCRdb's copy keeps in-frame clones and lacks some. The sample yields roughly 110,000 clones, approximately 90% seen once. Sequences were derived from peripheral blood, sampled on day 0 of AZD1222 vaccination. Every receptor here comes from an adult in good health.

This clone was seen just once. The CDR3 DNA reads as TGTGCCAGTAGGAAGACAGGCCACGATGAGCAGTTCTTC. This sequence encodes CASRKTGHDEQFF. The chain carries TRBV19 and TRBJ2-1; TRBD1 is a possible D gene (6 bases). Germline CDR1 is LNHDA and CDR2 is SQIVND (reference sequence). The CDR3 runs 13 residues. V dropped 6 bases and J dropped 8 bases, with 14 bases sitting between them.

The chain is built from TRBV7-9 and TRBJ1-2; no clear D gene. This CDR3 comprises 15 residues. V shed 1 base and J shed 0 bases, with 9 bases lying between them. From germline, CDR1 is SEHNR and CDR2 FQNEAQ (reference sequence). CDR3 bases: TGTGCCAGCAGCTTAGTGGGCAGAACTAACTATGGCTACACCTTC. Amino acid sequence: CASSLVGRTNYGYTF.

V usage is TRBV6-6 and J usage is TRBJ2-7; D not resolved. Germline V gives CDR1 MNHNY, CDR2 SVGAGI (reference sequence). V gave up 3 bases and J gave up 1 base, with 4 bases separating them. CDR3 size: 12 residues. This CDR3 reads CASSYVSYEQYF. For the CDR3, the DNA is TGTGCCAGCAGTTATGTGTCCTACGAGCAGTACTTC.

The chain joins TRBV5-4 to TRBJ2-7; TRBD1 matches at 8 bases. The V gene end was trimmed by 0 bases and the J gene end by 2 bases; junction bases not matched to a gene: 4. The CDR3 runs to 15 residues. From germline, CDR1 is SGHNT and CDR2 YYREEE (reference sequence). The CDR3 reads CASSLAGTGAYEQYF. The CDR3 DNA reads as TGTGCCAGCAGCTTGGCCGGGACAGGAGCCTACGAGCAGTACTTC.

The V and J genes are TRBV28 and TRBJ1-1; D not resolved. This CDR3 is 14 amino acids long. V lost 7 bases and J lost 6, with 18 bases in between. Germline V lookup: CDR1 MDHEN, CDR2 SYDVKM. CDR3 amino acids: CASTLAGLIAEAFF. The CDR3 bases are TGTGCCAGCACCCTCGCGGGGTTAATCGCTGAAGCTTTCTTT.

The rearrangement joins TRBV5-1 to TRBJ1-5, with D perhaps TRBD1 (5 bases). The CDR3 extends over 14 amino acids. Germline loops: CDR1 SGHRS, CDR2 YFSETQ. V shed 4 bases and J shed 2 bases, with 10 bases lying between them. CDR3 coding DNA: TGCGCCAGCAGCCTGGGGGGGGGCAATCAGCCCCAGCATTTT. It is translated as CASSLGGGNQPQHF.

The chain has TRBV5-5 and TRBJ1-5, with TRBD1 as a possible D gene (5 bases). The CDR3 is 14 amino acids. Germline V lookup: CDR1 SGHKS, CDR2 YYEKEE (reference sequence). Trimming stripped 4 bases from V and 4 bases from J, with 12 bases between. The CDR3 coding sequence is TGTGCCAGCAGCACAGGACCGGGGAATCAGCCCCAGCATTTT. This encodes CASSTGPGNQPQHF.

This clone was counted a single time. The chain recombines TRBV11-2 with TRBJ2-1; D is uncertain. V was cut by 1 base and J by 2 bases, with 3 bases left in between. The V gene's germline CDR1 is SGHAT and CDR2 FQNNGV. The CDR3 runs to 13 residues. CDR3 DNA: TGTGCCAGCAGCTTAGGACCCTACAATGAGCAGTTCTTC. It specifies CASSLGPYNEQFF.

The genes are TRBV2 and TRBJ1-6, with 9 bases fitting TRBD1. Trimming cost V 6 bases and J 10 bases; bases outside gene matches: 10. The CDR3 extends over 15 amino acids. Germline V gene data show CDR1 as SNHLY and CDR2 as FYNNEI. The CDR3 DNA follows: TGTGCCAGCAGGGAAATGGGGACAGGGACATCACCCCTCCACTTT. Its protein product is CASREMGTGTSPLHF.

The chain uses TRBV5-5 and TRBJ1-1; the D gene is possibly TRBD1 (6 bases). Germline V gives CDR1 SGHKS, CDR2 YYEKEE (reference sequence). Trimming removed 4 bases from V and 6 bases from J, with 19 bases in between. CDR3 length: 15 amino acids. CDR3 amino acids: CASSRLRDIGAEAFF. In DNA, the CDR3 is TGTGCCAGCAGCCGCCTAAGGGACATCGGGGCTGAAGCTTTCTTT. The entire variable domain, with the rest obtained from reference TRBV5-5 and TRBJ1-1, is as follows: DAGVTQSPTHLIKTRGQQVTLRCSPISGHKSVSWYQQVLGQGPQFIFQYYEKEERGRGNFPDRFSARQFPNYSSELNVNALLLGDSALYLCASSRLRDIGAEAFFGQGTRLTVV.

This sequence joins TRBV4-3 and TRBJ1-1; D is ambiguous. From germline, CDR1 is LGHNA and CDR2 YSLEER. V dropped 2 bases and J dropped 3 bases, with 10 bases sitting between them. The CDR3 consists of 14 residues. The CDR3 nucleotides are TGCGCCAGCAGCCAACTCCCACGGGACACTGAAGCTTTCTTT. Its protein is CASSQLPRDTEAFF.

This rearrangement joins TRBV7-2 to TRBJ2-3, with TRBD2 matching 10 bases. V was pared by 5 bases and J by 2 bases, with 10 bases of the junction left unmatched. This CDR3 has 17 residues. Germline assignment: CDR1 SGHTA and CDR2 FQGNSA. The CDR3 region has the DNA TGTGCCAGCAGCACTCGGACTAGCGGAAAAGACACAGATACGCAGTATTTT. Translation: CASSTRTSGKDTDTQYF.

The CDR3 DNA reads TGCGCCAGCAGCCTCCGGGACAGGGAAATTTTTCGGGGGGCCAACGTCCTGACTTTC. It yields the protein CASSLRDREIFRGANVLTF. This sequence joins TRBV4-1 and TRBJ2-6; TRBD1 agrees at 9 bases. Germline V lookup: CDR1 MGHRA, CDR2 YSYEKL. The CDR3 extends over 19 amino acids. With 4 bases clipped from V and 4 bases from J, the junction kept 14 bases outside the gene matches.

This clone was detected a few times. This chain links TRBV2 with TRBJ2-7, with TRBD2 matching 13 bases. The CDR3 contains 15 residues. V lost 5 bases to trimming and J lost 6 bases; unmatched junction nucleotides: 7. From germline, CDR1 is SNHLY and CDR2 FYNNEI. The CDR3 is CASSTTTSGGSEQYF. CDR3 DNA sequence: TGTGCCAGCAGTACGACGACTAGCGGGGGGTCCGAGCAGTACTTC.

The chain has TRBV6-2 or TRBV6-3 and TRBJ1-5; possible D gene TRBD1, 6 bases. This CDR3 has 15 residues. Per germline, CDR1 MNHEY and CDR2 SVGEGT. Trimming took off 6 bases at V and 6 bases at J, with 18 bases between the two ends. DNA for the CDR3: TGTGCCAGCAGCCCCGGACAGCTCCCCGGTCAGCCCCAGCATTTT. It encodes CASSPGQLPGQPQHF.

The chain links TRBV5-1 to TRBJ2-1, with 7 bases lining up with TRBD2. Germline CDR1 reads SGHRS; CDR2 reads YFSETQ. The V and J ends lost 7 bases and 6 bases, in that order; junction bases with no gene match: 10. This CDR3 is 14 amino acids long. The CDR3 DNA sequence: TGCGCCAGCCGCCGGGGGGATCGACTCAATGAGCAGTTCTTC. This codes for CASRRGDRLNEQFF. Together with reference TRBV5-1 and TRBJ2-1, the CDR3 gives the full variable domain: KAGVTQTPRYLIKTRGQQVTLSCSPISGHRSVSWYQQTPGQGLQFLFEYFSETQRNKGNFPGRFSGRQFSNSRSEMNVSTLELGDSALYLCASRRGDRLNEQFFGPGTRLTVL.

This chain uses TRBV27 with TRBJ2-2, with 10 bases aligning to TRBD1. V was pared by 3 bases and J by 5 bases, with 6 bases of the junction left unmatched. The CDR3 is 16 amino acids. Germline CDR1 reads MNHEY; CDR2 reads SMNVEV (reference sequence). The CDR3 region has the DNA TGTGCCAGCAGTTTTAATAGGGACAGGGGAACCGGGGAGCTGTTTTTT. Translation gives CASSFNRDRGTGELFF.

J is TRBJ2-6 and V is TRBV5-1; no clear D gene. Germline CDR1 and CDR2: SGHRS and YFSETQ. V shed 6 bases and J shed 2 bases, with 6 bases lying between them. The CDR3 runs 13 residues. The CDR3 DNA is TGCGCCAGCACTCCAGCTGGGGCCAACGTCCTGACTTTC. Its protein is CASTPAGANVLTF. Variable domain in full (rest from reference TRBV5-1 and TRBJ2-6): KAGVTQTPRYLIKTRGQQVTLSCSPISGHRSVSWYQQTPGQGLQFLFEYFSETQRNKGNFPGRFSGRQFSNSRSEMNVSTLELGDSALYLCASTPAGANVLTFGAGSRLTVL.

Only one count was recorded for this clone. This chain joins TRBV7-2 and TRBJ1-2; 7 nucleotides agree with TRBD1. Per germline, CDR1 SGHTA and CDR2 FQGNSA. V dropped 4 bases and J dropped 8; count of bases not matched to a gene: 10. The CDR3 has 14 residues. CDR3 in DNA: TGTGCCAGCAGCTCCCCGACAGGGCTCGGCGGCTACACCTTC. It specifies CASSSPTGLGGYTF. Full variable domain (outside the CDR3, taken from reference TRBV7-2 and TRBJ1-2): GAGVSQSPSNKVTEKGKDVELRCDPISGHTALYWYRQSLGQGLEFLIYFQGNSAPDKSGLPSDRFSAERTGGSVSTLTIQRTQQEDSAVYLCASSSPTGLGGYTFGSGTRLTVV.

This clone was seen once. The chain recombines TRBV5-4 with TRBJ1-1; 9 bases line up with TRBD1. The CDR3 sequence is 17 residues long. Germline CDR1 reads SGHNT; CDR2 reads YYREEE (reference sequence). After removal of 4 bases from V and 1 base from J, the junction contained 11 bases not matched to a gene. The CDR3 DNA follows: TGTGCCAGCAGCCTGAGACAGGGGGGCCTCGGGAACACTGAAGCTTTCTTT. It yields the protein CASSLRQGGLGNTEAFF.

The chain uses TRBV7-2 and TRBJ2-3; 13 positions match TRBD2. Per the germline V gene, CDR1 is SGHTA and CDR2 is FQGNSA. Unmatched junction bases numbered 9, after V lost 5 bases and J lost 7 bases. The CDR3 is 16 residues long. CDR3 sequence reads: CASSPQTSGGRHTQYF. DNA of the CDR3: TGTGCCAGCAGCCCCCAGACTAGCGGGGGGAGGCATACGCAGTATTTT.

For the CDR3, the DNA is TGTGCCAGCAGCTTATCTCTGGGGGACAATGAGCAGTTCTTC. It is translated as CASSLSLGDNEQFF. This chain links TRBV7-2 with TRBJ2-1; the D call may be TRBD1 or TRBD2 (5 bases each). This CDR3 spans 14 amino acids. The germline V and J ends were trimmed by 2 bases and 5 bases, with 10 bases remaining between them. The germline V gene encodes CDR1 SGHTA and CDR2 FQGNSA.

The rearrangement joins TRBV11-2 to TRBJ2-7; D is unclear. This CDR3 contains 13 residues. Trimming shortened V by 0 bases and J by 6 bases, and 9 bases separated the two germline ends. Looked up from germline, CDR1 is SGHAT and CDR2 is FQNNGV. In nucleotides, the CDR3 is TGTGCCAGCAGCTTAGATCTTGGCCTCGAGCAGTACTTC. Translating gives CASSLDLGLEQYF.

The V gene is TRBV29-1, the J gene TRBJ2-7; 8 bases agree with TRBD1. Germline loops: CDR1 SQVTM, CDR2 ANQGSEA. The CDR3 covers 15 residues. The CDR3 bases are TGCAGTACAAAGTCCGGACAGGGTCTGGTCTACGAGCAGTACTTC. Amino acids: CSTKSGQGLVYEQYF.